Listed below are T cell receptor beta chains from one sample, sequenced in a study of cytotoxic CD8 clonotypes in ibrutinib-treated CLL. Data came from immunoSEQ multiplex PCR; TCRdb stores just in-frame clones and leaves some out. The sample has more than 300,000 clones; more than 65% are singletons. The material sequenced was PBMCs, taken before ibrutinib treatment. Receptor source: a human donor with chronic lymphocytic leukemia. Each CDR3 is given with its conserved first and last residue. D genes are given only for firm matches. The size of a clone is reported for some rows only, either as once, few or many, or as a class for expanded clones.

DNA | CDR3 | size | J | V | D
TGTGCCAGTAATGGCGGGAGGGCCACCGGGGAGCTGTTTTTT | CASNGGRATGELFF | NA | TRBJ2-2 | TRBV19 | TRBD2
TGTGCCAGCAGCTTACTCGGGGCAGGTTTCGATGGCTACACCTTC | CASSLLGAGFDGYTF | NA | TRBJ1-2 | TRBV7-3 | NA
TGTGCCAGTACTACCGTTTGGGGCGAGCAGTACTTC | CASTTVWGEQYF | NA | TRBJ2-7 | TRBV19 | NA
TGTGCCAGCAGGCCCGACAGGGTAGGGAACACTGAAGCTTTCTTT | CASRPDRVGNTEAFF | once | TRBJ1-1 | TRBV2 | TRBD1
TGTGCCTGGAGCCGGGACATCTACACCGGGGAGCTGTTTTTT | CAWSRDIYTGELFF | NA | TRBJ2-2 | TRBV30 | NA
TGTGCCAGCAGCTTGGTGGGCGGGAGGGCCAGTGAGCAGTACTTC | CASSLVGGRASEQYF | once | TRBJ2-7 | TRBV5-4 | TRBD2
TGTGCCAGCAGCTTAGATCCAACACAGGGGCCCTTCGGAGAGCAGTACTTC | CASSLDPTQGPFGEQYF | NA | TRBJ2-7 | TRBV11-2 | TRBD1
TGTGCCCTCCAGGCGGACACGGTAAAAGAGACCCAGTACTTC | CALQADTVKETQYF | NA | TRBJ2-5 | TRBV2 | NA
TGCAGCGTTGAGAAACTAGCCAAAAACATTCAGTACTTC | CSVEKLAKNIQYF | NA | TRBJ2-4 | TRBV29-1 | NA
TGCAGCGTTGACATAACGGGCGCAAATGAAAAACTGTTTTTT | CSVDITGANEKLFF | NA | TRBJ1-4 | TRBV29-1 | NA
TGTGCCAGCAGCGGGTACAGGGGAGCCGGGGAGACCCAGTACTTC | CASSGYRGAGETQYF | NA | TRBJ2-5 | TRBV9 | TRBD1
TGTGCCAGCAGCGAAAGGGACAGGTTGTCTGGAAACACCATATATTTT | CASSERDRLSGNTIYF | NA | TRBJ1-3 | TRBV9 | TRBD1
TGTGCCAGCTTTGCGGGAGGTACAGATACGCAGTATTTT | CASFAGGTDTQYF | NA | TRBJ2-3 | TRBV18 | TRBD2
TGTGCCAGCAGCATCCTACAGGTGGACAACACTGAAGCTTTCTTT | CASSILQVDNTEAFF | once | TRBJ1-1 | TRBV28 | NA
TGTGCCAGCAGCCAAGATCAGGGTACGGAACTGTTTTTT | CASSQDQGTELFF | NA | TRBJ1-4 | TRBV4-2 | NA
TGTGCCAGCAGCACCCGGACTAGCGACGCTCGGGAGACCCAGTACTTC | CASSTRTSDARETQYF | NA | TRBJ2-5 | TRBV11-3 | TRBD2